Below, 30 T cell receptor beta chains from the same sample are listed, as sequenced in a study of T cells after yellow fever vaccination. Via MiXCR, TCRdb re-called the 5' RACE reads, giving one row per CDR3 protein. The sample comprises a few hundred thousand distinct CDR3 sequences, 15% to 20% of which are singletons, and more than 13% rests with the top ten. The sample consisted of PBMCs, taken 15 days after the yellow fever booster vaccination. The receptors were sampled from a man in his thirties or forties who received the YFV17D yellow fever vaccine.

The chain uses TRBV28 and TRBJ2-3; D gene ambiguous. Germline V gene lookup returns CDR1 MDHEN and CDR2 SYDVKM. Trimming took 7 bases from V and 6 from J, leaving 11 bases between them. The CDR3 has 12 residues. CDR3 in DNA: TGTGCCAGCACCCCGGATTGGGATACGCAGTATTTT. Protein sequence: CASTPDWDTQYF. Full variable domain (missing parts from reference TRBV28 and TRBJ2-3): DVKVTQSSRYLVKRTGEKVFLECVQDMDHENMFWYRQDPGLGLRLIYFSYDVKMKEKGDIPEGYSVSREKKERFSLILESASTNQTSMYLCASTPDWDTQYFGPGTRLTVL.

As for this clonotype: One base away lies a much larger clone, so this may be a sequencing read error. The chain joins TRBV29-1 to TRBJ2-6; D possibly matches TRBD1 or TRBD2 (5 bases each). With 4 bases removed from V and 5 bases from J, the gap between germline ends came to 12 bases. The CDR3 is 14 residues long. Germline values: CDR1 SQVTM, CDR2 ANQGSEA. CDR3 DNA sequence: TGCAGCGTTGTGTTGGGGGTATGGGCCAACGTCCTGACTTTC. Its protein product is CSVVLGVWANVLTF.

In its sample, this clonotype was seen a few times. J is TRBJ2-1 and V is TRBV20-1; TRBD2 matches at 7 bases. Germline CDR1 and CDR2: DFQATT and SNEGSKA (reference sequence). The CDR3 runs to 13 residues. V gave up 3 bases and J gave up 9 bases; unmatched junction bases: 8. The CDR3 loop reads CSASFSRGGEQFF. Here the CDR3 DNA reads TGCAGTGCTAGTTTTTCGCGCGGGGGTGAGCAGTTCTTC.

This clonotype turned up a few times. The V gene is TRBV29-1, the J gene TRBJ1-4; no firm D call. The ends were cut back, 4 bases at V and 7 bases at J, with 10 bases in the middle. CDR3 length equals 12 residues. Germline V gene sequence: CDR1 SQVTM, CDR2 ANQGSEA. CDR3 DNA sequence: TGCAGCGTTGCTCTTTCGGGTGAAAAACTGTTTTTT. Translating gives CSVALSGEKLFF.

The V gene is TRBV29-1, the J gene TRBJ2-7; tentatively, D is TRBD1 (5 bases). Germline V gives CDR1 SQVTM, CDR2 ANQGSEA. Trimming pared 4 bases from V and 5 bases from J, leaving 15 bases between. This CDR3 has 13 amino acids. DNA of the CDR3: TGCAGCGTTGGAAGGTTTACAGGTGACGAGCAGTACTTC. Amino acids: CSVGRFTGDEQYF.

This rearrangement joins TRBV20-1 to TRBJ2-5; a possible D gene is TRBD2 (5 bases). Germline loops: CDR1 DFQATT, CDR2 SNEGSKA (reference sequence). The CDR3 contains 14 residues. The V end was cut by 0 bases, the J end by 8 bases, with 16 bases between. This CDR3 reads CSARDRRQPLTQYF. The CDR3 nucleotides read TGCAGTGCTAGAGATCGGAGGCAGCCCCTCACCCAGTACTTC.

The CDR3 protein is CASSPPTSGSYEQYF. The CDR3 DNA reads TGTGCCAGCTCACCTCCGACTAGCGGGAGCTACGAGCAGTACTTC. The J gene is TRBJ2-7, the V gene TRBV18, with 12 nucleotides matching TRBD2. J was trimmed by 3 bases and V by 3 bases; bases with no gene match: 3. The CDR3 has 15 amino acids. Germline V CDR1 and CDR2: KGHSH, LQKENI.

The V gene is TRBV10-3, the J gene TRBJ2-1, with TRBD2 matching over 13 bases. The germline CDR1 and CDR2 sequences are ENHRY and SYGVKD. V dropped 6 bases and J dropped 0; count of bases not matched to a gene: 2. The CDR3 is made up of 16 amino acids. The CDR3 protein is CAIRGTSGNSYNEQFF. For the CDR3, the DNA is TGTGCCATCAGGGGGACTAGCGGGAACTCCTACAATGAGCAGTTCTTC.

This clonotype has at least ten counts. V gene TRBV5-5 combines with J gene TRBJ2-7; TRBD2 is a possible D gene (6 bases). V lost 2 bases, J lost 5 bases, and 8 bases lay in between. The CDR3 runs 12 residues. Germline-derived CDR1 and CDR2 are SGHKS and YYEKEE (reference sequence). The CDR3 region has the DNA TGTGCCAGCAGCTTTGGCGGGAACGAGCAGTACTTC. It yields the protein CASSFGGNEQYF. The full variable domain, its missing parts supplied by reference TRBV5-5 and TRBJ2-7, is DAGVTQSPTHLIKTRGQQVTLRCSPISGHKSVSWYQQVLGQGPQFIFQYYEKEERGRGNFPDRFSARQFPNYSSELNVNALLLGDSALYLCASSFGGNEQYFGPGTRLTVT.

The chain is built from TRBV12-3 or TRBV12-4 and TRBJ1-4; D is unresolved. CDR3 length: 11 residues. Trimming removed 4 bases at V and 5 bases at J, with 2 bases between. In nucleotides, the CDR3 is TGTGCCAGCAGTTCAAATGAAAAACTGTTTTTT. Amino acid sequence: CASSSNEKLFF.

This clonotype was detected only a few times. The V gene is TRBV12-3 or TRBV12-4, the J gene TRBJ2-3; TRBD1 aligns across 8 bases. The CDR3 consists of 14 residues. V shed 7 bases, J shed 2 bases, and the junction held 5 bases outside the gene matches. The CDR3 nucleotides are TGTGCCAGCACCGGGACAGGTACCACAGATACGCAGTATTTT. Protein: CASTGTGTTDTQYF.

This clonotype has a count of ten or more. The rearrangement joins TRBV2 to TRBJ2-3, with D possibly TRBD2 on 6 matching bases. The ends were cut back, 6 bases at V and 4 bases at J, with 20 bases in the middle. Germline assignment: CDR1 SNHLY and CDR2 FYNNEI. The CDR3 extends over 16 amino acids. Here the CDR3 DNA reads TGTGCCAGCAGGTTCCTTGGAGGGGCAATGGCAGATACGCAGTATTTT. The encoded protein is CASRFLGGAMADTQYF.

This clonotype was seen more than once but under ten times. The chain links TRBV12-3 or TRBV12-4 to TRBJ2-3; 7 bases are a match to TRBD2. The CDR3 is 13 residues long. The J segment lost 2 bases and the V segment lost 7 bases, leaving 3 bases of the junction unmatched. CDR3 nucleotides: TGTGCCAGCACTAGCGGCTTCACAGATACGCAGTATTTT. It is translated as CASTSGFTDTQYF.

In its sample, this clonotype was seen a few times. The V gene is TRBV7-9, the J gene TRBJ2-3; D might be TRBD2 (5 bases). The CDR3 consists of 12 residues. The V and J ends lost 6 bases and 6 bases respectively, with 10 bases between them. Germline CDR1 reads SEHNR; CDR2 reads FQNEAQ (reference sequence). The CDR3 sequence is CASRAKRDTQYF. The DNA of the CDR3 is TGTGCCAGCAGGGCGAAGCGGGATACGCAGTATTTT. The full variable domain, completed using reference TRBV7-9 and TRBJ2-3, is DTGVSQNPRHKITKRGQNVTFRCDPISEHNRLYWYRQTLGQGPEFLTYFQNEAQLEKSRLLSDRFSAERPKGSFSTLEIQRTEQGDSAMYLCASRAKRDTQYFGPGTRLTVL.

The J gene is TRBJ2-1, the V gene TRBV3-1; 12 positions agree with TRBD2. Germline CDR1 reads LGHDT; CDR2 reads YNNKEL (reference sequence). Trimming at V came to 3 bases and at J to 4 bases, leaving 7 bases not matched to a gene. This CDR3 comprises 17 residues. In nucleotides, the CDR3 is TGTGCCAGCAGCCACGAACTAGCGGGAGGACAATACAATGAGCAGTTCTTC. It specifies CASSHELAGGQYNEQFF.

This clonotype was counted only a few times. The chain carries TRBV6-1 and TRBJ2-1; D perhaps matches TRBD2 (6 bases). Trimming shortened V by 3 bases and J by 2 bases, and 17 bases separated the two germline ends. This CDR3 contains 17 residues. Per germline, CDR1 MNHNS and CDR2 SASEGT. The CDR3 is CASSDPGAGRTYNEQFF. The CDR3 nucleotides read TGTGCCAGCAGTGACCCCGGGGCGGGAAGGACCTACAATGAGCAGTTCTTC.

There are a few counts of this clonotype. The CDR3 loop reads CSAPLPSGVNEQFF. The CDR3 DNA follows: TGCAGTGCTCCTCTCCCTAGCGGGGTTAATGAGCAGTTCTTC. The V and J genes are TRBV20-1 and TRBJ2-1; TRBD2 matches 9 bases. J gave up 7 bases and V 5 bases, and 9 bases lay outside the gene matches. The length of the CDR3 is 14 residues. CDR1 and CDR2 from the germline V gene are DFQATT and SNEGSKA (reference sequence).

The rearrangement uses TRBV7-3 and TRBJ2-1; the D is unclear. The CDR3 consists of 13 residues. The ends were cut back, 1 base at V and 5 bases at J, with 6 bases in the middle. CDR1 and CDR2 from the germline V gene are SGHTA and FQGTGA. CDR3 coding DNA: TGTGCCAGCAGCTTAATAGGGAACAATGAGCAGTTCTTC. Its protein product is CASSLIGNNEQFF.

This clonotype appeared a few times. The CDR3 coding sequence is TGTGCCAGCAGCTCCGGCGGGACCTCCTACAATGAGCAGTTCTTC. Translating it yields CASSSGGTSYNEQFF. This sequence joins TRBV11-2 and TRBJ2-1, with D perhaps matching TRBD2 (6 bases). CDR1 and CDR2 (germline): SGHAT, FQNNGV. The CDR3 runs 15 residues. V dropped 4 bases and J dropped 0 bases, with 10 bases sitting between them.

The table lists this clonotype with a few counts. V gene TRBV7-9 combines with J gene TRBJ2-2; TRBD1 matches 8 bases. The CDR3 consists of 14 residues. The V gene's germline CDR1 is SEHNR and CDR2 FQNEAQ (reference sequence). Trimming at V came to 5 bases and at J to 3 bases, leaving 2 bases not matched to a gene. CDR3 nucleotides: TGTGCCAGCAGCGGACAGGGCGACACCGGGGAGCTGTTTTTT. The encoded protein is CASSGQGDTGELFF. The entire variable domain, with the rest obtained from reference TRBV7-9 and TRBJ2-2, is as follows: DTGVSQNPRHKITKRGQNVTFRCDPISEHNRLYWYRQTLGQGPEFLTYFQNEAQLEKSRLLSDRFSAERPKGSFSTLEIQRTEQGDSAMYLCASSGQGDTGELFFGEGSRLTVL.

The rearrangement uses TRBV7-9 and TRBJ2-7; D ambiguous. The V gene lost 1 base and the J gene lost 1 base, with 8 bases spanning the gap. The CDR3 loop spans 14 amino acids. The germline gives CDR1 SEHNR, CDR2 FQNEAQ (reference sequence). The CDR3 region is CASSLGIYSYEQYF. CDR3 DNA: TGTGCCAGCAGCTTAGGCATATATTCCTACGAGCAGTACTTC.

This clonotype was counted between two and nine times. The chain employs TRBV9 and TRBJ2-1, with D perhaps matching TRBD2 (6 bases). V shed 7 bases and J shed 12 bases, with 14 bases lying between them. This CDR3 is 11 amino acids long. The germline CDR1 and CDR2 sequences are SGDLS and YYNGEE. This CDR3 is CASGSGGVQFF. The DNA of the CDR3 is TGTGCCAGCGGTAGCGGAGGGGTGCAGTTCTTC.

This clonotype has a handful of counts. This rearrangement joins TRBV4-3 to TRBJ1-1; possibly TRBD1 for D (5 bases). CDR3 length: 14 residues. The ends were cut back, 2 bases at V and 4 bases at J, with 11 bases in the middle. Germline loops: CDR1 LGHNA, CDR2 YSLEER. The CDR3 loop reads CASSQIGRGTEAFF. The CDR3 nucleotides read TGCGCCAGCAGCCAAATCGGGAGGGGCACTGAAGCTTTCTTT.

This clonotype showed up just a few times. The chain couples TRBV7-3 to TRBJ2-3; 7 positions match TRBD2. V shed 1 base and J 4 bases; nucleotides not matched to a gene: 11. Germline V CDR1 and CDR2: SGHTA, FQGTGA. The CDR3 is made up of 17 amino acids. CDR3 nucleotides: TGTGCCAGCAGCTTAATTGGTTCGCGGGGAGGGGCAGATACGCAGTATTTT. This sequence encodes CASSLIGSRGGADTQYF.

There are a few counts of this clonotype. The J gene is TRBJ2-2, the V gene TRBV12-3 or TRBV12-4; 11 nucleotides agree with TRBD2. This CDR3 has 15 residues. V dropped 2 bases and J dropped 6; count of bases not matched to a gene: 2. The CDR3 loop reads CASSLTSGRSGELFF. CDR3 DNA sequence: TGTGCCAGCAGTTTAACTAGCGGGAGATCCGGGGAGCTGTTTTTT.

This clonotype was detected a few times. This rearrangement joins TRBV20-1 to TRBJ2-7; the D gene is possibly TRBD1 (6 bases). The CDR3 totals 11 residues. CDR1 is DFQATT and CDR2 is SNEGSKA in the germline V gene (reference sequence). The V end was cut by 8 bases, the J end by 2 bases, with 10 bases between. CDR3 DNA: TGCAGTTTAGGGACAACCTACGAGCAGTACTTC. Amino acid sequence: CSLGTTYEQYF.

This clonotype was observed at least ten times. V is TRBV27 and J is TRBJ2-2; D is ambiguous. In germline, CDR1 is MNHEY, CDR2 SMNVEV (reference sequence). V was clipped by 5 bases and J by 5 bases, with 6 bases between them. The CDR3 is 12 amino acids. For the CDR3, the DNA is TGTGCCAGCAGTACGCATACCGGGGAGCTGTTTTTT. It specifies CASSTHTGELFF.

This clonotype has more than one count but fewer than ten. This chain connects TRBV11-2 to TRBJ2-1; D is ambiguous. The CDR3 totals 16 residues. CDR1 and CDR2 from the germline V gene are SGHAT and FQNNGV. Trimming removed 5 bases at V and 2 bases at J, with 16 bases between. Here the CDR3 reads CASSPYSRFAYNEQFF. The CDR3 DNA reads as TGTGCCAGCAGCCCCTACTCCCGTTTCGCCTACAATGAGCAGTTCTTC.

This chain links TRBV29-1 with TRBJ2-7; 12 positions agree with TRBD1. CDR1 is SQVTM, CDR2 ANQGSEA, per germline. The CDR3 loop spans 15 amino acids. With V trimmed by 0 bases and J by 7 bases, 7 bases remained unmatched. The CDR3 is CSVEDTGQGAHEQYF. The CDR3 region has the DNA TGCAGCGTTGAAGACACGGGACAGGGGGCGCATGAGCAGTACTTC.

This clonotype was detected only a few times. The chain combines TRBV14 with TRBJ2-5; D gene uncertain. The length of the CDR3 is 15 residues. Germline assignment: CDR1 SGHDN and CDR2 FVKESK. Trimming stripped 0 bases from V and 1 base from J, with 9 bases between. The CDR3 spells CASSQDPQRQETQYF. CDR3 nucleotides: TGTGCCAGCAGCCAAGATCCACAGCGCCAAGAGACCCAGTACTTC.